Below, one TCR beta chain is given with its context. What it recognizes is unknown. Data came from immunoSEQ multiplex PCR; TCRdb stores just in-frame clones and leaves some out. The data show fewer than 150,000 clones, 70% to 90% seen once. This record comes from a study of cytomegalovirus exposure and HLA in healthy donors. Whole-study context: It was reported in a later analysis that the same platform had been used for the 90 to 150 validation repertoires as for the roughly 650 first-cohort repertoires.

General observations from the study: Despite most TCR sequences being rare, some public TCRs occurred in many donors.

These donors were members of the approximately 110-subject validation cohort, a group separate from the approximately 700-subject first cohort. This sequence originates from a man younger than 30 in good health and CMV-seronegative. The specimen sequenced was PBMCs.

CDR3 nucleotide sequence: TGTGCCTGGATTACTAGCGGGGGCGGGGAGACCCAGTACTTC. The encoded protein is CAWITSGGGETQYF. The J gene is TRBJ2-5, the V gene TRBV30; TRBD2 aligns across 11 bases. The V and J ends lost 4 bases and 5 bases, in that order; junction bases with no gene match: 6. The CDR3 is 14 amino acids. Germline loops: CDR1 GTSNPN, CDR2 SVGIG (reference sequence). The complete variable domain, with remaining parts taken from reference TRBV30 and TRBJ2-5, reads SQTIHQWPATLVQPVGSPLSLECTVEGTSNPNLYWYRQAAGRGLQLLFYSVGIGQISSEVPQNLSASRPQDRQFILSSKKLLLSDSGFYLCAWITSGGGETQYFGPGTRLLVL.